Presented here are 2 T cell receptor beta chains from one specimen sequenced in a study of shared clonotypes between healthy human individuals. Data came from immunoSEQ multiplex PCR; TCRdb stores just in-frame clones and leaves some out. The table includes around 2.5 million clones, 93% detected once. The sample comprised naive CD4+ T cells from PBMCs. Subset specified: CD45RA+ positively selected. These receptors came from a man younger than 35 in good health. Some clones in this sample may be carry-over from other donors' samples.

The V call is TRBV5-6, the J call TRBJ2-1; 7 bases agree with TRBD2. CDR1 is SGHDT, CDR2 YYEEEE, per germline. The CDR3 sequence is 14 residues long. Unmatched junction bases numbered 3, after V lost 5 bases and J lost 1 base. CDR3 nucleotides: TGTGCCAGCAGTGGACTAGTGTCCTACAATGAGCAGTTCTTC. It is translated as CASSGLVSYNEQFF.

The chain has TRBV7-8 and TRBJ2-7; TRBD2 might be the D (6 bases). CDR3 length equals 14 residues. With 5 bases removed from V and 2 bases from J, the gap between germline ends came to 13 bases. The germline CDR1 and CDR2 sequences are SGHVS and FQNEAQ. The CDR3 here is CASSRRDSPYEQYF. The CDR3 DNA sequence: TGTGCCAGCAGCAGGCGGGATTCCCCCTACGAGCAGTACTTC.